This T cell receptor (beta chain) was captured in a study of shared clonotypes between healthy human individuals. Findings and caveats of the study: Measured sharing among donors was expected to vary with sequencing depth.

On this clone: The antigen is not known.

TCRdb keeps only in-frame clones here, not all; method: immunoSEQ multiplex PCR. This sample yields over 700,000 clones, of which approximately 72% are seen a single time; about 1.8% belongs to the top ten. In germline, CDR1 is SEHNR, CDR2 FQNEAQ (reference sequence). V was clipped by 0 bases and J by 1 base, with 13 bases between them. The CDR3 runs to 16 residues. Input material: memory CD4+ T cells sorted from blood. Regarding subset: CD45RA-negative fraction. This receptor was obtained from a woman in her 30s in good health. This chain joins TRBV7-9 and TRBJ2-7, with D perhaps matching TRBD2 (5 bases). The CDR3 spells CASSLAMRARSYEQYF. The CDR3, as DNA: TGTGCCAGCAGCTTAGCGATGCGGGCCCGTTCCTACGAGCAGTACTTC.